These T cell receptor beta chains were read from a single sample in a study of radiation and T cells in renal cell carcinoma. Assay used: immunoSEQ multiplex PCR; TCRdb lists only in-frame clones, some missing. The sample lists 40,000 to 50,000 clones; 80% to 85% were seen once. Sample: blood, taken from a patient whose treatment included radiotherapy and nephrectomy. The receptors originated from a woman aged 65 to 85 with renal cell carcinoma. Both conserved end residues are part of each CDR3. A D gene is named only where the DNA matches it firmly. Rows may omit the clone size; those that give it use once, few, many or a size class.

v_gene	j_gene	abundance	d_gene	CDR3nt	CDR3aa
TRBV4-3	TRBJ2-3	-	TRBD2	TGCGCCAGCAGCCAAGATAGCGGGCATACAGATACGCAGTATTTT	CASSQDSGHTDTQYF
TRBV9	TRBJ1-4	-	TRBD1	TGTGCCAGCAGCGCCCCCGGGACAGGAAGCGTAAAACTGTTTTTT	CASSAPGTGSVKLFF
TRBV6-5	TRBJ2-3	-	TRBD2	TGTGCCAGCAGTTACCAGCGGGGGGGCGGCACAGATACGCAGTATTTT	CASSYQRGGGTDTQYF
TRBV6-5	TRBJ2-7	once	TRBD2	TGTGCCAGCAATCCAGCGGGGGCCTACGAGCAGTACTTC	CASNPAGAYEQYF
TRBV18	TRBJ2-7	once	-	TGTGCCAGCTCACCAGGCCGCTTCGAGCAGTACTTC	CASSPGRFEQYF
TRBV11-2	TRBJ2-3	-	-	TGTGCCAGCAGCCGCGGTTACGGCCCGGGAGATACGCAGTATTTT	CASSRGYGPGDTQYF
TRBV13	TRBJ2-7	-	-	TGTGCCAGCAGCCTATACCGCCACGAGCAGTACTTC	CASSLYRHEQYF
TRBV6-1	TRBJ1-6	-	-	TGTGCCAGCAGCCAGGACAGCTATAATTCACCCCTCCACTTT	CASSQDSYNSPLHF
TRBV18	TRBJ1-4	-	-	TGTGCCAGCTCCCCCTCGCAGCCGCCTGAGGGAAAACTGTTTTTT	CASSPSQPPEGKLFF
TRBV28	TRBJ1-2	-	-	TGTGCCAGCAGTTTATGGCAGGATAACTATGGCTACACCTTC	CASSLWQDNYGYTF
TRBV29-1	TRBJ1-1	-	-	TGCAGCGTTGATGTGAACACTGAAGCTTTCTTT	CSVDVNTEAFF
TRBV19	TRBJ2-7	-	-	TGTGCCAGTAGTATAGATGGACACCCGCCAAAATACGAGCAGTACTTC	CASSIDGHPPKYEQYF
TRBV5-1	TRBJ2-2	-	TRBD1	TGCGCCAGCAGCTTGGTAGGGGGCGTAAGCACCGGGGAGCTGTTTTTT	CASSLVGGVSTGELFF
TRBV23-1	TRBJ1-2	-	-	TGCGCCAGCAGTCAATCTTACGAGGGTAGGGTGGACGGCTACACCTTC	CASSQSYEGRVDGYTF
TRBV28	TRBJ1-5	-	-	TGTGCCAGCAGTTTAGAGGGGCAGGCGCCTAGCAATCAGCCCCAGCATTTT	CASSLEGQAPSNQPQHF
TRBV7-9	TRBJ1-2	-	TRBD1	TGTGCCAGCACGATTCAGGGGGCTAACTATGGCTACACCTTC	CASTIQGANYGYTF
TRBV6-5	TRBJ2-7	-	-	TGTGCCAGCGGGGGGAACCGACCCGCCGAGCAGTACTTC	CASGGNRPAEQYF
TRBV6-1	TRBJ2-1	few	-	TGTGCCGCAGGGGCGGGCAATGAGCAGTTCTTC	CAAGAGNEQFF
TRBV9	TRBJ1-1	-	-	TGTGCCAGCAGCGTAGCGGGTGGAAACACTGAAGCTTTCTTT	CASSVAGGNTEAFF
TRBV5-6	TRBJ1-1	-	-	TGTGCCAGCAGCTACAGTAGGAACACTGAAGCTTTCTTT	CASSYSRNTEAFF
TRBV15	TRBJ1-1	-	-	TGTGCCACCAGCAGAGATGTTTGGGAAGTAGCTTTCTTT	CATSRDVWEVAFF
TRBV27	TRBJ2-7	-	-	TGTGCCACCGGGGCGAGGCACAGCTACGAGCAGTACTTC	CATGARHSYEQYF
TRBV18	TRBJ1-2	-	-	TGTGCCAGCTCACCAGGGGTCGTCGACTATGGCTACACCTTC	CASSPGVVDYGYTF
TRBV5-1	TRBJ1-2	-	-	TGCGCCAGCAGCTTCACCTCTAACTTAGATGGCTACACCTTC	CASSFTSNLDGYTF
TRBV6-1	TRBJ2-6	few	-	TGTGCCAGCACGACCTCTGGGGCCAACGTCCTGACTTTC	CASTTSGANVLTF
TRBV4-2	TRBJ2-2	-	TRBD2	TGTGCCAGCAGCGGTTATGGGACTAGCGGGGTCATGAACACCGGGGAGCTGTTTTTT	CASSGYGTSGVMNTGELFF
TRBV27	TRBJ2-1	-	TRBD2	TGTGCGACCGGGACTAGCGGGAAGGTCCCTTACAATGAGCAGTTCTTC	CATGTSGKVPYNEQFF
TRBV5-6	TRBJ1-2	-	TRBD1	TGTGCCAGCAGCTTGGGGCAGGGGGCAAGCGGCTACACCTTC	CASSLGQGASGYTF
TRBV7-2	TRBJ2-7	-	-	TGTGCCAGCAGCTCGGGACGGACTACGGGGCAGTACTTC	CASSSGRTTGQYF
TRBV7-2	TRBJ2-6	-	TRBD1	TGTGCCAGCAGCTCCCTCGGGACAGGGGCCCTTGGGGCCAACGTCCTGACTTTC	CASSSLGTGALGANVLTF
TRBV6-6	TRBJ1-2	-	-	TGTGCCAGCAGGCAGAAGGGAGGTTTGGACTATGGCTACACCTTC	CASRQKGGLDYGYTF
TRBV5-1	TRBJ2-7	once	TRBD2	TGCGCCAGCAGCTTGGGCGTTAGCGGGAACACGATAAACTACGAGCAGTACTTC	CASSLGVSGNTINYEQYF
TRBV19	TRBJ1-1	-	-	TGTGCCAGTACCTCCCCCGACAGGCGGGAAGCTTTCTTT	CASTSPDRREAFF
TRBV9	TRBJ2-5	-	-	TGTGCCAGCAGCGTATACGGGGCCGATCAAGAGACCCAGTACTTC	CASSVYGADQETQYF
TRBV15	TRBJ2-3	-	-	TGTGCCACCAGCAGCCGGTGGGGACCAGATACGCAGTATTTT	CATSSRWGPDTQYF
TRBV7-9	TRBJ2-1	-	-	TGTGCCAGCAGGGTCGGTCCATGGGAGCAGTTCTTC	CASRVGPWEQFF
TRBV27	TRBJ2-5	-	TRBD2	TGTGCCAGCAGTTTAAGAAGGACTAGCGGGAGTGAGACCCAGTACTTC	CASSLRRTSGSETQYF
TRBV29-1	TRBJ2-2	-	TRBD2	TGCAGCGGTGTGGGGGCTAGCGGGGGATCTACCGGGGAGCTGTTTTTT	CSGVGASGGSTGELFF
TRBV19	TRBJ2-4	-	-	TGTGCCAGTAGTATCGGAGTCGCCAAAAACATTCAGTACTTC	CASSIGVAKNIQYF
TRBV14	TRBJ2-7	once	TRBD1	TGTGCCAGCAGCCAAGATGTGGGACAGGCGTTCTACGAGCAGTACTTC	CASSQDVGQAFYEQYF
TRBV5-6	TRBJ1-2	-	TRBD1	TGTGCCAGCAGCTCGGGACAGGCTAACTATGGCTACACCTTC	CASSSGQANYGYTF
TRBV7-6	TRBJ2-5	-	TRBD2	TGTGCCAGCAGCCCCAGCGGCGCGGGGGGAGGGGAGACCCAGTACTTC	CASSPSGAGGGETQYF
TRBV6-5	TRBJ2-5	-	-	TGTGCCAGCAGTTACTCACAGGGCGGTCCGGAGACCCAGTACTTC	CASSYSQGGPETQYF
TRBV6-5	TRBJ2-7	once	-	TGTGCCAGCAGTTACTCTACCCACCTACAGGGCTACGAGCAGTACTTC	CASSYSTHLQGYEQYF
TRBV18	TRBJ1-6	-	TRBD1	TGTGCCAGTGGGACAGATAATTCACCCCTCCACTTT	CASGTDNSPLHF
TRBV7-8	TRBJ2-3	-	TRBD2	TGTGCCAGCGATCGGACTAGCGGCGCAGATACGCAGTATTTT	CASDRTSGADTQYF
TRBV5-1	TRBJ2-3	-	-	TGCGCCAGCAGCTTGTTACAGGTCCCCACAGATACGCAGTATTTT	CASSLLQVPTDTQYF
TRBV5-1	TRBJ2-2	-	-	TGCGCCAGCAGCTTGAAAGGGTCAGGAGCCGGGGAGCTGTTTTTT	CASSLKGSGAGELFF
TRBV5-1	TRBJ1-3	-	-	TGCGCCAGCAGCTTGGAGGAGGGCTCTGGAAACACCATATATTTT	CASSLEEGSGNTIYF
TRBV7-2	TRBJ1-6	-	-	TGTGCCAGCAGCTTAGAGGGAAATTCACCCCTCCACTTT	CASSLEGNSPLHF
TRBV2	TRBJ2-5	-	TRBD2	TGTGCCAGCAGTGTGCGACTAGCGGGGGTTGGTAGCCAGTACTTC	CASSVRLAGVGSQYF
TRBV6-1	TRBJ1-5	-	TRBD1	TGTGCCAGCAGTACGGGACAGTTCAATCAGCCCCAGCATTTT	CASSTGQFNQPQHF
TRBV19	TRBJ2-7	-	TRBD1	TGTGCCAGTAGTGCGGACAGGAGACTCTACGAGCAGTACTTC	CASSADRRLYEQYF
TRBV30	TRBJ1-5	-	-	TGTGCCTGGAGTGTACAACAGTCTCAGCCCCAGCATTTT	CAWSVQQSQPQHF